A single sample gave rise to the 7 T cell receptor beta chains below, sequenced in a study of cytomegalovirus exposure and HLA in healthy donors. 60 Vbeta and 13 Jbeta primers were used in PCR. Assay used: immunoSEQ multiplex PCR; TCRdb lists only in-frame clones, some missing. The data hold roughly 200,000 clones, with around 83% observed a single time. The material sequenced was PBMCs. The receptor set was obtained from a man over 45 in good health and CMV-seronegative.

V usage is TRBV6-4 and J usage is TRBJ1-1; D possibly corresponds to TRBD1 (5 bases). V was clipped by 2 bases and J by 5 bases, with 12 bases between them. CDR1 and CDR2 from the germline V gene are MRHNA and SNTAGT. CDR3 size: 14 residues. The CDR3, as DNA: TGTGCCAGCAGTGACGGTCGCGGGGGGACTGAAGCTTTCTTT. Translation gives CASSDGRGGTEAFF.

The chain combines TRBV7-8 with TRBJ2-1, with a weak D call TRBD2 (6 bases). This CDR3 comprises 13 residues. Germline-derived CDR1 and CDR2 are SGHVS and FQNEAQ. The V end was cut by 5 bases, the J end by 3 bases, with 8 bases between. The CDR3 region is CASSAGLYNEQFF. The CDR3 DNA reads as TGTGCCAGCAGCGCGGGGCTCTACAATGAGCAGTTCTTC. Complete variable domain (other parts from reference TRBV7-8 and TRBJ2-1): GAGVSQSPRYKVAKRGQDVALRCDPISGHVSLFWYQQALGQGPEFLTYFQNEAQLDKSGLPSDRFFAERPEGSVSTLKIQRTQQEDSAVYLCASSAGLYNEQFFGPGTRLTVL.

V and J are TRBV11-3 and TRBJ2-5; D is possibly TRBD1 (6 bases). V shed 1 base and J shed 0 bases, with 12 bases lying between them. This CDR3 has 16 residues. The germline V gene encodes CDR1 SGHNT and CDR2 YENEEA. The CDR3 nucleotides are TGTGCCAGCAGCTTAGGACAGGCACAGTACCAAGAGACCCAGTACTTC. Translation: CASSLGQAQYQETQYF.

The rearrangement uses TRBV6-5 and TRBJ2-5, with 7 bases matching TRBD2. Germline CDR1 is MNHEY and CDR2 is SVGAGI. This CDR3 has 14 residues. Trimming cost V 7 bases and J 2 bases; bases outside gene matches: 7. The CDR3 here is CASTETLAQETQYF. The CDR3 DNA reads TGTGCCAGCACCGAAACACTAGCGCAAGAGACCCAGTACTTC.

This clone is a singleton in its sample. The V and J genes are TRBV28 and TRBJ1-4; D might be TRBD1 (6 bases). CDR3 length: 16 amino acids. Trimming removed 5 bases at V and 4 bases at J, with 17 bases between. Germline CDR1 reads MDHEN; CDR2 reads SYDVKM. The CDR3 is CASSRGTRAVNEKLFF. CDR3 sequence (DNA): TGTGCCAGCAGTAGAGGGACAAGGGCCGTTAATGAAAAACTGTTTTTT. The complete variable domain, with remaining parts taken from reference TRBV28 and TRBJ1-4, reads DVKVTQSSRYLVKRTGEKVFLECVQDMDHENMFWYRQDPGLGLRLIYFSYDVKMKEKGDIPEGYSVSREKKERFSLILESASTNQTSMYLCASSRGTRAVNEKLFFGSGTQLSVL.

The rearrangement links TRBV6-1 to TRBJ2-7, with D perhaps TRBD2 (5 bases). The CDR3 loop spans 14 amino acids. Trimming shortened V by 7 bases and J by 2 bases, and 15 bases separated the two germline ends. The V gene's germline CDR1 is MNHNS and CDR2 SASEGT. This chain's CDR3 is CASTERGPPYEQYF. The CDR3 region has the DNA TGTGCCAGCACCGAACGGGGTCCCCCCTACGAGCAGTACTTC.

The chain uses TRBV6-1 and TRBJ2-2; D perhaps matches TRBD1 (5 bases). Germline V gene sequence: CDR1 MNHNS, CDR2 SASEGT. V was cut by 0 bases and J by 1 base, with 9 bases left in between. The length of the CDR3 is 16 residues. CDR3 DNA sequence: TGTGCCAGCAGTGAAGCCCCAGGGTTGAACACCGGGGAGCTGTTTTTT. It yields the protein CASSEAPGLNTGELFF.